This T cell receptor beta chain was recorded in a study of blood T cell repertoires in COVID-19. Overall study context: The United States, Italy and Spain provided the acute and convalescent COVID-19 samples. PBMCs, B-cell-depleted T cells, or T cells provided the cDNA or gDNA that made up the material.

Original methodology: By means of reference gene primer amplification, nucleated cell counts were estimated. This table comes from immunoSEQ multiplex PCR, and its TCRdb copy is limited to in-frame clones, with some not included. The V and J calls and clone size were taken over from that table, and D and trimming were inferred from the DNA. The data hold some 260,000 clones, with 70% to 85% observed a single time. This TCR derives from a woman aged 40 to 49 with active or convalescent COVID-19. The sequencing input was peripheral blood.

The DNA for the CDR3 is TGTGCCAGCAGCTTAGTAAGAGGGGGAAACACCATATATTTT. Amino acids: CASSLVRGGNTIYF. V usage is TRBV7-9 and J usage is TRBJ1-3; D uncertain. V was shortened by 1 base and J by 4 bases, with 8 bases between the two germline ends. The CDR3 has 14 amino acids. Germline V CDR1 and CDR2: SEHNR, FQNEAQ (reference sequence).